What follows describes a single T cell receptor beta chain. Antigen unknown. The study treated chemo-refractory metastatic non-small-cell lung cancer patients with focal radiation plus ipilimumab CTLA-4 blockade. V was clipped by 0 bases and J by 4 bases, with 8 bases between them. Germline V gene sequence: CDR1 SGHDT, CDR2 YYEEEE. The CDR3 length is 15 residues. These data originate in a study of radiotherapy plus CTLA-4 blockade in lung cancer. Here immunoSEQ multiplex PCR was the method, and the copy in TCRdb shows in-frame clones only, minus some. There are 43,000 or so clones in the sample; over 55% occur only once, and roughly 18% lies in the top ten. General study findings and limits: Reports state that early shifts in blood T cell clones, with interferon-beta, best predicted response. Tumor-derived TCR clones expanded in blood after radiotherapy plus ipilimumab.

V is TRBV5-6 and J is TRBJ2-6; tentative D call: TRBD2 (5 bases). Sequences were derived from peripheral blood, sampled from a patient treated with radiotherapy plus ipilimumab. The sequence came from a human donor with non-small cell lung cancer who had a partial response to radiotherapy plus ipilimumab. The CDR3 region is CASSLGGFGANVLTF. CDR3 nucleotides: TGTGCCAGCAGCTTGGGAGGGTTCGGGGCCAACGTCCTGACTTTC.